Below are 29 T cell receptor beta chains sequenced from a single sample in a study of CD8 T cells in Susac syndrome. With random hexamers, reverse transcription was performed on roughly 0.5 to 1 ug of RNA. TCRdb independently ran MiXCR on the immunoSEQ multiplex PCR reads; one entry per CDR3 protein. The repertoire consists of a few hundred thousand distinct CDR3 sequences, with 95% occurring once and the leading ten covering 0.082%. Sequencing was done on a sample of CD4+ T cells from PBMCs. The source is a human donor with multiple sclerosis.

This sequence joins TRBV9 and TRBJ1-6; D not resolved. Trimming shortened V by 4 bases and J by 8 bases, and 16 bases separated the two germline ends. This CDR3 contains 15 residues. In germline, CDR1 is SGDLS, CDR2 YYNGEE. CDR3 bases: TGTGCCAGCAGCCCAGAACCGGGATTTGATTCACCCCTCCACTTT. The encoded protein is CASSPEPGFDSPLHF.

This clonotype was detected once. The chain recombines TRBV20-1 with TRBJ2-7; D may be TRBD1 (6 bases). CDR1 is DFQATT and CDR2 is SNEGSKA in the germline V gene (reference sequence). The V end lost 6 bases, the J end lost 3 bases, and 15 bases lay between the germline ends. The CDR3 runs 13 residues. CDR3 coding DNA: TGCAGTGCGGTGGTTTGGGGGCGCTACGAGCAGTACGTC. It is translated as CSAVVWGRYEQYV.

CDR3 DNA: TGTGCCAGCAGCTTGGAGGGGCGTAGGACGGACATTCAGTACTTC. It encodes CASSLEGRRTDIQYF. The chain is built from TRBV5-6 and TRBJ2-4, with a weak D call TRBD1 (5 bases). The CDR3 extends over 15 amino acids. V was cut by 0 bases and J by 8 bases, with 15 bases left in between. CDR1 and CDR2 from the germline V gene are SGHDT and YYEEEE.

The CDR3 reads CSARTGQHTDTQYF. CDR3 sequence (DNA): TGCAGTGCTCGGACGGGACAGCATACAGATACGCAGTATTTT. The chain links TRBV20-1 to TRBJ2-3, with 7 bases identical to TRBD1. The germline gives CDR1 DFQATT, CDR2 SNEGSKA (reference sequence). This CDR3 spans 14 amino acids. V trimming: 5 bases; J trimming: 3 bases; junction bases outside the gene matches: 8.

The rearrangement joins TRBV30 to TRBJ2-7, with TRBD2 matching 10 bases. The CDR3 totals 15 residues. CDR1 is GTSNPN, CDR2 SVGIG, per germline (reference sequence). Trimming took 2 bases from V and 0 from J; bases not matched to a gene: 4. CDR3 amino acids: CAWSRAGGNSYEQYV. The CDR3 DNA is TGTGCCTGGAGTAGAGCGGGGGGGAACTCCTACGAGCAGTACGTC.

This chain joins TRBV30 and TRBJ1-1; D unclear. With 2 bases removed from V and 0 bases from J, the gap between germline ends came to 10 bases. The CDR3 runs 14 residues. The germline CDR1 and CDR2 sequences are GTSNPN and SVGIG (reference sequence). The CDR3: CAWSTGRMNTEAFF. CDR3 DNA: TGTGCCTGGAGTACCGGACGGATGAACACTGAAGCTTTCTTT.

This sequence joins TRBV4-2 and TRBJ2-1; 7 bases agree with TRBD2. This CDR3 spans 17 amino acids. J gave up 5 bases and V 4 bases, and 14 bases lay outside the gene matches. Germline V gene lookup returns CDR1 LGHNA and CDR2 YNFKEQ. CDR3 in DNA: TGTGCCAGCAGCCCCCGCGGGTGGCTAGCGGCGAACAATGAGCAGTTCTTC. It specifies CASSPRGWLAANNEQFF.

This clonotype was found a few times. This chain links TRBV29-1 with TRBJ2-1, with 7 bases that match TRBD1. Per the germline V gene, CDR1 is SQVTM and CDR2 is ANQGSEA. The CDR3 spans 13 residues. J gave up 2 bases and V 3 bases, and 1 base lay outside the gene matches. The CDR3 DNA sequence: TGCAGCGTTGAGGGACAGCCCTACAATGAGCAGTTCTTC. This sequence encodes CSVEGQPYNEQFF.

The rearrangement joins TRBV7-3 to TRBJ1-2, with a tentative D call TRBD1 (6 bases). Trimming removed 4 bases at V and 8 bases at J, with 17 bases between. CDR1 is SGHTA, CDR2 FQGTGA, per germline. The CDR3 loop spans 14 amino acids. The CDR3 sequence: CASSSPGDPRGYTF. As DNA, the CDR3 is TGTGCCAGCAGCTCCCCAGGGGATCCGAGGGGCTACACCTTC.

V and J are TRBV2 and TRBJ2-7, with TRBD1 as a possible D gene (6 bases). CDR1 and CDR2 (germline): SNHLY, FYNNEI. The V end was cut by 5 bases, the J end by 5 bases, with 16 bases between. The CDR3 runs 14 residues. DNA for the CDR3: TGTGCCAGCAGTTCAGGCAGGGGAAGGGACGAGCAGTACTTC. Translation gives CASSSGRGRDEQYF.

This chain connects TRBV6-5 to TRBJ2-7; D is possibly TRBD2 (5 bases). CDR1 is MNHEY and CDR2 is SVGAGI in the germline V gene. The CDR3 spans 13 residues. Trimming took off 6 bases at V and 12 bases at J, with 21 bases between the two ends. Here the CDR3 reads CASRQASNHRVYF. DNA for the CDR3: TGTGCCAGCAGGCAAGCTAGCAATCATAGGGTGTACTTC.

This clonotype appeared once. The chain has TRBV20-1 and TRBJ2-7, with a weak D call TRBD1 (6 bases). The CDR3 is 14 amino acids. Per germline, CDR1 DFQATT and CDR2 SNEGSKA (reference sequence). V shed 2 bases and J shed 6 bases, with 17 bases lying between them. The DNA of the CDR3 is TGCAGTGCTAGATTTCGTAGCAGGGGCCTCGAGCAGTACTTC. Protein product: CSARFRSRGLEQYF.

This chain joins TRBV7-9 and TRBJ1-6; D is possibly TRBD1 (5 bases). The germline CDR1 and CDR2 sequences are SEHNR and FQNEAQ (reference sequence). V was shortened by 4 bases and J by 11 bases, with 6 bases between the two germline ends. This CDR3 comprises 11 residues. CDR3 nucleotide sequence: TGTGCCAGCAGCTCAGGGCCACCCCTCCACTTT. Translation gives CASSSGPPLHF.

The chain couples TRBV9 to TRBJ2-1; tentative D call: TRBD2 (6 bases). V lost 4 bases to trimming and J lost 8 bases, with 13 bases between them. Germline CDR1 and CDR2: SGDLS and YYNGEE. The CDR3 loop spans 13 amino acids. CDR3 protein: CASSLPGSHEQFF. Written as DNA, the CDR3 is TGTGCCAGCAGCCTACCCGGGAGCCATGAGCAGTTCTTC.

V is TRBV4-2 and J is TRBJ2-1; 7 nucleotides line up with TRBD1. Germline CDR1 and CDR2: LGHNA and YNFKEQ. CDR3 length: 16 residues. The trim removed 1 base at V and 7 bases at J, leaving 10 bases unmatched. The CDR3 DNA reads TGTGCCAGCAGCCAAGCGGGGACAGCTACCGGTAATGAGCAGTTCTTC. Translation: CASSQAGTATGNEQFF.

This chain links TRBV20-1 with TRBJ2-5; the D gene is possibly TRBD2 (7 bases). Germline V gives CDR1 DFQATT, CDR2 SNEGSKA (reference sequence). The CDR3 runs to 16 residues. V was shortened by 3 bases and J by 5 bases, with 22 bases between the two germline ends. The CDR3 spells CSASSVRGGLRETQYF. Written as DNA, the CDR3 is TGCAGTGCTAGTTCTGTGAGGGGGGGCCTTCGGGAGACCCAGTACTTC.

The genes are TRBV29-1 and TRBJ2-5; D is unresolved. Germline V gives CDR1 SQVTM, CDR2 ANQGSEA. V lost 3 bases and J lost 7, with 12 bases in between. This CDR3 contains 12 residues. CDR3 nucleotides: TGCAGCGTTGACGATGGGGTGGGGACCCAGTACTTC. Translation gives CSVDDGVGTQYF.

This clonotype was seen once. The V and J genes are TRBV5-1 and TRBJ2-3; D ambiguous. CDR1 is SGHRS and CDR2 is YFSETQ in the germline V gene. CDR3 size: 14 residues. V shed 2 bases and J shed 2 bases, with 9 bases lying between them. CDR3 nucleotides: TGCGCCAGCAGCTTCGGTGGGAACACAGATACGCAGTATTTT. Residues: CASSFGGNTDTQYF.

V usage is TRBV20-1 and J usage is TRBJ2-1; 11 bases match TRBD2. This CDR3 has 17 residues. V lost 2 bases and J lost 6; bases outside the gene matches: 12. Germline CDR1 and CDR2: DFQATT and SNEGSKA (reference sequence). CDR3 region: CSARSGTSGRRLNEQFF. The CDR3 DNA is TGCAGTGCTAGATCCGGGACTAGCGGAAGGAGGCTCAATGAGCAGTTCTTC.

This rearrangement joins TRBV12-5 to TRBJ2-7; D unresolved. From germline, CDR1 is LGHNT and CDR2 FRNRAP. The CDR3 has 11 amino acids. V shed 6 bases and J shed 6 bases, with 9 bases lying between them. The CDR3 nucleotides are TGTGCTAGTGGAAACGAGTCCGAGCAGTACTTC. Protein: CASGNESEQYF.

This chain links TRBV29-1 with TRBJ1-1; D is possibly TRBD1 (6 bases). Trimming removed 6 bases from V and 1 base from J, with 15 bases in between. The germline V gene has CDR1 SQVTM and CDR2 ANQGSEA. The CDR3 runs to 14 residues. CDR3 in amino acids: CSVKTGHKNTEAFF. CDR3 sequence (DNA): TGCAGCGTGAAAACGGGACACAAGAACACTGAAGCTTTCTTT.

V is TRBV2 and J is TRBJ1-1; no firm D call. The CDR3 length is 11 residues. The germline V and J ends were trimmed by 8 bases and 1 base, with 5 bases remaining between them. Germline V gives CDR1 SNHLY, CDR2 FYNNEI. In DNA form, the CDR3 reads TGTGCCAGCGGAGAGAACACTGAAGCTTTCTTT. Its translation: CASGENTEAFF.

The J gene is TRBJ2-5, the V gene TRBV10-3; D not certain. The V gene lost 0 bases and the J gene lost 0 bases, with 14 bases spanning the gap. The CDR3 is made up of 17 amino acids. CDR1 is ENHRY and CDR2 is SYGVKD in the germline V gene. The CDR3 here is CAISESQSPLYQETQYF. CDR3 bases: TGTGCCATCAGTGAGTCTCAGAGCCCTCTTTACCAAGAGACCCAGTACTTC.

The genes are TRBV29-1 and TRBJ2-3, with 13 bases lining up with TRBD2. V trimming: 6 bases; J trimming: 6 bases; junction bases outside the gene matches: 6. This CDR3 contains 14 residues. The germline V gene encodes CDR1 SQVTM and CDR2 ANQGSEA. CDR3 residues: CSVVTSGGADTQYF. CDR3 DNA sequence: TGCAGCGTGGTCACTAGCGGGGGGGCTGATACGCAGTATTTT.

The chain joins TRBV19 to TRBJ2-1; TRBD1 aligns across 8 bases. Trimming at V came to 9 bases and at J to 7 bases, leaving 14 bases not matched to a gene. Per the germline V gene, CDR1 is LNHDA and CDR2 is SQIVND (reference sequence). This CDR3 region has 15 residues. CDR3 sequence: CASRRGQGAENEQFF. Written as DNA, the CDR3 is TGTGCCAGCCGTCGTGGTCAGGGGGCTGAAAATGAGCAGTTCTTC.

This clonotype was recorded once. The chain uses TRBV18 and TRBJ2-5, with 7 nucleotides matching TRBD1. J was trimmed by 5 bases and V by 2 bases; bases with no gene match: 8. The CDR3 has 15 residues. CDR1 and CDR2 (germline): KGHSH, LQKENI. The CDR3 loop reads CASSPNKGAGETQYF. CDR3 coding DNA: TGTGCCAGCTCACCAAATAAGGGGGCCGGGGAGACCCAGTACTTC.

The CDR3 region is CASSSRGGAQETQYF. For the CDR3, the DNA is TGTGCCAGCAGTTCTCGCGGGGGAGCACAAGAGACCCAGTACTTC. The chain carries TRBV12-3 or TRBV12-4 and TRBJ2-5; 7 bases match TRBD2. The CDR3 sequence is 15 residues long. J gave up 2 bases and V 4 bases, and 7 bases lay outside the gene matches.

This clonotype was counted a single time. The chain combines TRBV20-1 with TRBJ1-6; the D is unclear. Germline V gives CDR1 DFQATT, CDR2 SNEGSKA (reference sequence). The CDR3 sequence is 16 residues long. V gave up 5 bases and J gave up 5 bases, with 19 bases separating them. The CDR3, as DNA: TGCAGTGCTCAACCTTCGGAACGTATGGATAATTCACCCCTCCACTTT. Translated, it gives CSAQPSERMDNSPLHF.

This clonotype was observed a single time. This chain connects TRBV20-1 to TRBJ2-7, with TRBD1 matching over 11 bases. V lost 3 bases, J lost 2 bases, and 3 bases stayed unmatched. From germline, CDR1 is DFQATT and CDR2 SNEGSKA (reference sequence). The CDR3 consists of 14 residues. CDR3 nucleotide sequence: TGCAGTGCTAGCGGGACAGGGGGTACCTACGAGCAGTACTTC. It yields the protein CSASGTGGTYEQYF.